This record looks at one T cell receptor beta chain sequence and its context. The antigen remains unidentified. This sample stems from a study of shared clonotypes between healthy human individuals. Study-level results: Shared across several donors were about 4.8% of the naive CD4 clonotypes.

This CDR3 spans 13 amino acids. Per the germline V gene, CDR1 is GTSNPN and CDR2 is SVGIG (reference sequence). V was pared by 3 bases and J by 5 bases, with 10 bases between. Genomic DNA of every subset was divided equally among multiple immunoSEQ plates. Generated by immunoSEQ multiplex PCR, the TCRdb table keeps only in-frame clones and is missing some. The profile shows roughly 1,800,000 clones, approximately 95% of them singletons. Naive CD8 populations comprised CD45RO-negative cells positively selected for CCR7, excluding terminally differentiated effector memory CD45RA+ cells. The source material was naive CD8+ T cells sorted from blood. This sequence originates from a man younger than 35 in good health. This rearrangement joins TRBV30 to TRBJ1-4; tentative D call: TRBD1 (5 bases). The chain's CDR3 is CAWSGTENEKLFF. DNA of the CDR3: TGTGCCTGGAGCGGGACCGAGAATGAAAAACTGTTTTTT.